The rows below give T cell receptor beta chains drawn from one sample of a study of T cell responses to AZD1222 COVID-19 vaccine. Method: immunoSEQ multiplex PCR; TCRdb's copy keeps in-frame clones and lacks some. The sample includes about 120,000 clones, about nine tenths seen only once; the top ten take 7.7%. The sample consisted of peripheral blood, taken on day 0 of AZD1222 vaccination. The receptors shown here come from an adult in good health. CDR3s include the opening cysteine and the closing phenylalanine or tryptophan. D genes are given only for firm matches. Clone size, where shown, is once, few, many, or a class for clones that have expanded.

d_gene	abundance	v_gene	j_gene	CDR3aa	CDR3nt
.	.	TRBV28	TRBJ1-3	CASCWSSGNTIYF	TGTGCCAGCTGCTGGAGCTCTGGAAACACCATATATTTT
TRBD2	.	TRBV18	TRBJ2-1	CASSLLAGGPGNEQFF	TGTGCCAGCTCACTCCTAGCGGGGGGGCCCGGGAATGAGCAGTTCTTC
.	.	TRBV6-1	TRBJ2-1	CASSERQLYNEQFF	TGTGCCAGCAGTGAAAGACAGCTGTACAATGAGCAGTTCTTC
TRBD2	.	TRBV6-2/TRBV6-3	TRBJ2-5	CASSYLIPRGTSQETQYF	TGTGCCAGCAGTTACCTTATTCCGCGGGGGACCTCCCAAGAGACCCAGTACTTC
.	.	TRBV12-3/TRBV12-4	TRBJ1-4	CASGRGENEKLFF	TGTGCCAGCGGGAGGGGTGAAAATGAAAAACTGTTTTTT
.	.	TRBV10-3	TRBJ2-7	CAISEGEWDEQYF	TGTGCCATCAGTGAGGGGGAGTGGGACGAGCAGTACTTC
.	.	TRBV7-2	TRBJ2-3	CASISHEQGDTQYF	TGTGCCAGCATTTCCCACGAGCAGGGAGATACGCAGTATTTT
.	.	TRBV27	TRBJ1-3	CASSLVGAGNTIYF	TGTGCCAGCAGTTTGGTAGGGGCTGGAAACACCATATATTTT
TRBD1	.	TRBV10-3	TRBJ1-1	CAISETGGATNTEAFF	TGTGCCATCAGTGAAACAGGGGGGGCAACTAACACTGAAGCTTTCTTT
TRBD2	.	TRBV18	TRBJ2-3	CASSPPGAGVTDTQYF	TGTGCCAGCTCACCACCGGGAGCGGGGGTAACAGATACGCAGTATTTT
TRBD2	.	TRBV30	TRBJ2-7	CAWSQAGGSYEQYF	TGTGCCTGGAGTCAAGCGGGAGGGTCCTACGAGCAGTACTTC
TRBD1	.	TRBV7-3	TRBJ2-6	CASQSGARGRSGANVLTF	TGTGCCAGCCAAAGCGGTGCCAGGGGGCGATCTGGGGCCAACGTCCTGACTTTC
TRBD2	.	TRBV27	TRBJ2-7	CASSTTLGTSGGFYF	TGTGCCAGCAGTACCACCCTCGGGACTAGCGGGGGATTCTACTTC
.	.	TRBV7-9	TRBJ2-5	CASSTVAGETQYF	TGTGCCAGCAGCACTGTAGCCGGTGAGACCCAGTACTTC
.	.	TRBV30	TRBJ1-3	CAWSQGNTIYF	TGTGCCTGGAGCCAAGGAAACACCATATATTTT
.	.	TRBV11-2	TRBJ2-7	CASSLGTGLYEQYF	TGTGCCAGCAGCCTTGGGACGGGCCTTTACGAGCAGTACTTC
.	few	TRBV29-1	TRBJ1-1	CSVHGVMGPEAFF	TGCAGCGTTCACGGGGTGATGGGACCTGAAGCTTTCTTT
.	.	TRBV5-4	TRBJ2-1	CASSLGNSVGGNEQFF	TGTGCCAGCAGCTTGGGTAATAGCGTCGGTGGCAATGAGCAGTTCTTC
TRBD2	few	TRBV5-8	TRBJ2-1	CASSLGLADSYNEQFF	TGTGCCAGCAGCTTGGGACTAGCGGACTCCTACAATGAGCAGTTCTTC
TRBD1	.	TRBV19	TRBJ2-1	CASSHPGTGGRDEQFF	TGTGCCAGTAGCCATCCGGGGACAGGGGGCAGGGATGAGCAGTTCTTC
TRBD1	.	TRBV5-1	TRBJ2-7	CASSSGQDEQYF	TGCGCCAGCAGCTCAGGACAGGACGAGCAGTACTTC
.	few	TRBV3-1/TRBV3-2	TRBJ1-2	CASSQELVGARVVGYGYTF	TGTGCCAGCAGCCAAGAATTGGTAGGGGCTCGGGTAGTAGGCTATGGCTACACCTTC
.	.	TRBV28	TRBJ2-7	CASSRLGQTYEQYF	TGTGCCAGCAGCCGCCTCGGGCAGACCTACGAGCAGTACTTC
.	.	TRBV4-2	TRBJ2-1	CASNRLADHSYNEQFF	TGTGCCAGCAATCGTTTAGCGGACCACTCCTACAATGAGCAGTTCTTC
TRBD2	once	TRBV4-2	TRBJ2-1	CASSQPGTSGATYNEQFF	TGTGCCAGCAGCCAGCCTGGGACTAGCGGGGCCACCTACAATGAGCAGTTCTTC
TRBD2	.	TRBV29-1	TRBJ2-3	CSLRSGIRDTQYF	TGCAGCCTCCGTAGCGGGATAAGGGATACGCAGTATTTT
.	.	TRBV20-1	TRBJ2-2	CSAPSTGELFF	TGCAGTGCCCCATCCACCGGGGAGCTGTTTTTT
TRBD1	once	TRBV18	TRBJ1-2	CASSPVGQGNYGYTF	TGTGCCAGCTCACCAGTCGGACAGGGAAATTATGGCTACACCTTC
TRBD1	.	TRBV3-1/TRBV3-2	TRBJ1-1	CASSQGSRGPEAFF	TGTGCCAGCAGCCAAGGGTCCAGGGGGCCTGAAGCTTTCTTT
.	once	TRBV2	TRBJ1-1	CASSINKGTEAFF	TGTGCCAGCAGTATAAATAAGGGCACTGAAGCTTTCTTT
TRBD1	.	TRBV20-1	TRBJ1-6	CSASDRDNSPLHF	TGCAGTGCTAGTGACAGGGATAATTCACCCCTCCACTTT
.	.	TRBV14	TRBJ2-7	CASSPEEQGTPYEQYF	TGTGCCAGCAGCCCAGAAGAACAGGGGACTCCCTACGAGCAGTACTTC
.	medium-sized	TRBV15	TRBJ2-1	CATSRGSGEAYNEQFF	TGTGCCACCAGCAGAGGGTCGGGGGAGGCCTACAATGAGCAGTTCTTC
TRBD2	.	TRBV18	TRBJ2-1	CASSLGLAGGSYNEQFF	TGTGCCAGCTCCCTAGGACTAGCGGGAGGTTCCTACAATGAGCAGTTCTTC
.	.	TRBV30	TRBJ1-3	CAWMYFSGNTIYF	TGTGCCTGGATGTATTTCTCTGGAAACACCATATATTTT
.	.	TRBV18	TRBJ2-2	CASSPQNGELFF	TGTGCCAGCTCACCTCAAAACGGGGAGCTGTTTTTT
.	.	TRBV6-5	TRBJ1-2	CATKVSYGYTF	TGTGCCACCAAGGTTAGCTATGGCTACACCTTC
.	.	TRBV5-1	TRBJ2-1	CASSATEGYNEQFF	TGCGCCAGCAGCGCCACAGAAGGCTACAATGAGCAGTTCTTC
.	.	TRBV9	TRBJ1-2	CASSSGGAGLHYGYTF	TGTGCCAGCAGCTCCGGGGGGGCGGGACTTCACTATGGCTACACCTTC
.	.	TRBV19	TRBJ1-2	CASRTRDAALDVLGYTF	TGTGCCAGTAGAACACGGGACGCCGCCCTGGATGTATTGGGCTACACCTTC
TRBD1	.	TRBV7-2	TRBJ1-1	CATEQGANTEAFF	TGTGCCACAGAGCAGGGGGCGAACACTGAAGCTTTCTTT
TRBD1	once	TRBV7-8	TRBJ1-3	CASSRDRASGNTIYF	TGTGCCAGCAGCCGAGACAGGGCCTCTGGAAACACCATATATTTT
.	.	TRBV29-1	TRBJ1-1	CSVERQGLEAFF	TGCAGCGTTGAGAGGCAGGGTCTTGAAGCTTTCTTT
TRBD1	once	TRBV5-4	TRBJ2-5	CASSLGQGRETQYF	TGTGCCAGCAGCCTGGGACAGGGTCGAGAGACCCAGTACTTC
TRBD2	few	TRBV6-6	TRBJ2-3	CASRGGGTSTDTQYF	TGTGCCAGCAGGGGCGGGGGGACTAGCACAGATACGCAGTATTTT
TRBD1	.	TRBV19	TRBJ1-4	CASKLRGTGSSEKLFF	TGTGCCAGTAAATTGCGCGGGACAGGGTCGAGTGAAAAACTGTTTTTT
.	.	TRBV30	TRBJ2-6	CACQQGSSGANVLTF	TGTGCCTGCCAACAGGGTTCCTCTGGGGCCAACGTCCTGACTTTC
.	.	TRBV7-9	TRBJ2-7	CASSLSSYEQYF	TGTGCCAGCAGCTTATCGTCCTACGAGCAGTACTTC
TRBD1	.	TRBV5-1	TRBJ1-1	CASSLDRGSTEAFF	TGCGCCAGCAGCCTTGACAGGGGGAGCACTGAAGCTTTCTTT
.	.	TRBV28	TRBJ2-7	CASSLQGPYEQYF	TGTGCCAGCAGTTTGCAGGGACCCTACGAGCAGTACTTC
.	.	TRBV5-1	TRBJ1-2	CASSPGGGNYGYTF	TGCGCCAGCAGCCCGGGGGGAGGAAACTATGGCTACACCTTC
TRBD1	.	TRBV7-2	TRBJ2-7	CASSLMGQGTYEQYF	TGTGCCAGCAGCTTAATGGGACAGGGCACCTACGAGCAGTACTTC
TRBD2	.	TRBV3-1/TRBV3-2	TRBJ2-1	CASSLGTSGGLRNEQFF	TGTGCCAGCAGCCTCGGGACTAGCGGGGGGCTTCGGAATGAGCAGTTCTTC